This section outlines one T cell receptor beta chain sequence together with its context. Its antigen remains unknown. Mismatch with germline at one junction end may stem from a read error. RNA transcripts were the template for amplifying TCR beta CDR3 regions. A set of HTBI primers served as the primers for a first-round RT-PCR of the TCR CDR3. A single record per CDR3 protein comes from TCRdb applying MiXCR to the multiplex PCR reads. Here the sample spans about 400,000 distinct CDR3 sequences, approximately 15% being singletons. The data originate from a study of T cells in Graves' hyperthyroidism and ophthalmopathy. The CDR3 length is 17 residues. CDR1 is SQVTM and CDR2 is ANQGSEA in the germline V gene. General study results and limits: Ophthalmopathy cases were set apart from stable hyperthyroidism by a 13 V-J model.

V is TRBV29-1 and J is TRBJ2-3, with 11 bases lining up with TRBD2. The sample was blood. The sequence came from a woman younger than 35 with Graves' hyperthyroidism. CDR3 DNA: TGCAGCGTCCGGGTTCTAGCGGGGGGTACGAGCACAGATACCCAGTATTTT. It yields the protein CSVRVLAGGTSTDTQYF.